Shown below are 19 T cell receptor beta chains from a single sample sequenced in a study of T cells after yellow fever vaccination. TCRdb re-derived calls from the 5' RACE reads in MiXCR, one entry per CDR3 protein. Of about 350,000 distinct CDR3 sequences listed, approximately 10% were seen once; the top ten hold less than 20%. The source was PBMCs, collected on the day of the first yellow fever vaccination. These TCRs come from a man between 18 and 29 years old who received the YFV17D yellow fever vaccine.

This clonotype was found a few times. The chain uses TRBV7-3 and TRBJ1-2; the D gene is possibly TRBD1 (5 bases). The CDR3 contains 14 residues. The germline CDR1 and CDR2 sequences are SGHTA and FQGTGA. Trimming removed 5 bases at V and 8 bases at J, with 18 bases between. The CDR3 region has the DNA TGTGCCAGCAGCCCCAGAGAGGGGAGTGGAGGCTACACCTTC. Amino acids: CASSPREGSGGYTF.

The chain links TRBV5-6 to TRBJ2-7, with TRBD1 matching over 7 bases. The CDR3 runs to 15 residues. Trimming at V came to 3 bases and at J to 3 bases, leaving 9 bases not matched to a gene. CDR1 is SGHDT and CDR2 is YYEEEE in the germline V gene. The CDR3: CASSSGTALGYEQYV. DNA of the CDR3: TGTGCCAGCAGCTCCGGGACAGCTCTTGGCTACGAGCAGTACGTC.

The gene calls are TRBV7-9 and TRBJ2-2; no clear D gene. This CDR3 comprises 13 residues. Trimming removed 5 bases at V and 7 bases at J, with 11 bases between. Germline assignment: CDR1 SEHNR and CDR2 FQNEAQ (reference sequence). CDR3 bases: TGTGCCAGCAGCCTCTACGAGAGCGGGGAGCTGTTTTTT. It yields the protein CASSLYESGELFF.

This clonotype was counted between two and nine times. The genes are TRBV6-2 or TRBV6-3 and TRBJ2-1; D remains ambiguous. V dropped 4 bases and J dropped 10 bases, with 14 bases sitting between them. In germline, CDR1 is MNHEY, CDR2 SVGEGT. The CDR3 runs to 13 residues. The CDR3 region is CASSLSDAAEQFF. CDR3 nucleotides: TGTGCCAGCAGTTTGTCTGATGCGGCCGAGCAGTTCTTC.

This chain uses TRBV12-3 or TRBV12-4 with TRBJ2-1, with D unresolved. This CDR3 contains 12 residues. V dropped 0 bases and J dropped 6 bases, with 3 bases sitting between them. CDR3 coding DNA: TGTGCCAGCAGTTTAGCGCTCAATGAGCAGTTCTTC. Its protein is CASSLALNEQFF.

The chain joins TRBV7-9 to TRBJ2-1; D is perhaps TRBD1 (5 bases). This CDR3 spans 13 amino acids. With 6 bases removed from V and 9 bases from J, the gap between germline ends came to 15 bases. The V gene's germline CDR1 is SEHNR and CDR2 FQNEAQ (reference sequence). For the CDR3, the DNA is TGTGCCAGCAGGTCACTCTCAGGGATTGAGCAGTTCTTC. This gives the protein CASRSLSGIEQFF.

The J gene is TRBJ2-5, the V gene TRBV14; the D is unclear. Trimming took 0 bases from V and 7 from J, leaving 12 bases between them. The germline gives CDR1 SGHDN, CDR2 FVKESK. This CDR3 is built from 14 residues. This CDR3 is CASSQDFFTGTQYF. CDR3 bases: TGTGCCAGCAGCCAAGATTTTTTTACGGGGACCCAGTACTTC.

CDR3 nucleotides: TGCGCCAGCAGCCAAGATCTGGGACTAGCGTCGGCGGGAGATACGCAGTATTTT. It encodes CASSQDLGLASAGDTQYF. The V call is TRBV4-1, the J call TRBJ2-3; 10 positions match TRBD2. Trimming cost V 0 bases and J 5 bases; bases outside gene matches: 11. CDR3 length equals 18 residues. Per the germline V gene, CDR1 is MGHRA and CDR2 is YSYEKL.

This clonotype was seen a few times. The rearrangement links TRBV6-5 to TRBJ2-5, with D unresolved. The length of the CDR3 is 13 residues. Germline assignment: CDR1 MNHEY and CDR2 SVGAGI. Trimming took 6 bases from V and 5 from J, leaving 13 bases between them. CDR3 in amino acids: CASRILSQETQYF. In DNA, the CDR3 is TGTGCCAGCAGGATACTGTCGCAGGAGACCCAGTACTTC.

This chain links TRBV20-1 with TRBJ2-3; 7 bases match TRBD2. After removal of 8 bases from V and 1 base from J, the junction contained 9 bases not matched to a gene. Germline-derived CDR1 and CDR2 are DFQATT and SNEGSKA (reference sequence). The CDR3 covers 14 residues. In DNA, the CDR3 is TGCAGTACTATCCCGGGGGGAGGCACAGATACGCAGTATTTT. Translation gives CSTIPGGGTDTQYF.

The chain uses TRBV6-5 and TRBJ2-7, with unresolved D. The CDR3 length is 13 residues. Germline values: CDR1 MNHEY, CDR2 SVGAGI. Deletions cut 2 bases from V and 5 bases from J, with 10 bases between. CDR3 coding DNA: TGTGCCAGCAGTTACACCGAGAGTCACGAGCAGTACTTC. Translated, it gives CASSYTESHEQYF.

This clonotype was seen ten or more times. The chain combines TRBV5-1 with TRBJ2-1; tentatively, D is TRBD2 (6 bases). This CDR3 contains 15 residues. Germline-derived CDR1 and CDR2 are SGHRS and YFSETQ. V lost 0 bases and J 8 bases, leaving 15 bases between the germline ends. The CDR3 DNA follows: TGCGCCAGCAGCTTGGTCGCGGGACCGGTCGATGAGCAGTTCTTC. This codes for CASSLVAGPVDEQFF.

This clonotype was counted a few times. The chain uses TRBV20-1 and TRBJ2-7; D is possibly TRBD1 or TRBD2 (6 bases each). Trimming took off 6 bases at V and 3 bases at J, with 18 bases between the two ends. CDR3 length: 14 residues. CDR1 and CDR2 (germline): DFQATT, SNEGSKA (reference sequence). Here the CDR3 reads CSALHGGGYYEQYV. The CDR3 region has the DNA TGCAGTGCGTTACACGGGGGCGGGTACTACGAGCAGTACGTC.

This clonotype has more than one count but fewer than ten. This chain links TRBV11-2 with TRBJ1-6; D gene uncertain. Trimming took 2 bases from V and 14 from J, leaving 19 bases between them. CDR1 and CDR2 from the germline V gene are SGHAT and FQNNGV. This CDR3 contains 15 residues. The CDR3 sequence: CASSLSLEGYRSLHF. CDR3 bases: TGTGCCAGCAGCTTATCGTTGGAGGGTTATCGGTCCCTCCACTTT.

The table lists this clonotype with a few counts. The V call is TRBV6-5, the J call TRBJ2-5; 13 bases line up with TRBD2. V shed 2 bases and J 4 bases; nucleotides not matched to a gene: 10. Germline assignment: CDR1 MNHEY and CDR2 SVGAGI. The CDR3 totals 18 residues. CDR3 sequence: CASSYGTSGGDRRETQYF. The CDR3 DNA reads TGTGCCAGCAGTTACGGTACTAGCGGGGGGGACAGAAGAGAGACCCAGTACTTC.

V gene TRBV6-5 combines with J gene TRBJ2-7, with 15 nucleotides matching TRBD2. CDR1 is MNHEY and CDR2 is SVGAGI in the germline V gene. This CDR3 contains 16 residues. Trimming removed 0 bases from V and 4 bases from J; junction bases left unmatched: 1. The CDR3 DNA reads TGTGCCAGCAGTTACTCGGGGACTAGCGGGGGGTACGAGCAGTACTTC. This sequence encodes CASSYSGTSGGYEQYF.

This clonotype came up a few times. The chain uses TRBV2 and TRBJ2-7; D is possibly TRBD2 (6 bases). V lost 11 bases, J lost 5 bases, and 13 bases lay in between. CDR3 size: 11 residues. Germline V lookup: CDR1 SNHLY, CDR2 FYNNEI. The CDR3: CAWGEPDEQYF. As DNA, the CDR3 is TGTGCCTGGGGGGAGCCGGACGAGCAGTACTTC.

This clonotype has more than one count but fewer than ten. The V and J genes are TRBV24-1 and TRBJ2-3, with 7 bases lining up with TRBD1. CDR3 length equals 13 residues. Germline assignment: CDR1 KGHDR and CDR2 SFDVKD. V lost 1 base to trimming and J lost 6 bases; unmatched junction nucleotides: 0. CDR3 region: CATSDLQGDTQYF. The CDR3 nucleotides read TGTGCCACCAGTGATTTACAGGGGGATACGCAGTATTTT.

This clonotype was seen many times. The V gene is TRBV19, the J gene TRBJ2-1, with TRBD2 as a possible D gene (6 bases). The V end lost 3 bases, the J end lost 6 bases, and 9 bases lay between the germline ends. This CDR3 has 13 residues. Looked up from germline, CDR1 is LNHDA and CDR2 is SQIVND (reference sequence). The CDR3 protein is CASSIGTANEQFF. The CDR3 coding sequence is TGTGCCAGTAGTATCGGGACTGCCAATGAGCAGTTCTTC.